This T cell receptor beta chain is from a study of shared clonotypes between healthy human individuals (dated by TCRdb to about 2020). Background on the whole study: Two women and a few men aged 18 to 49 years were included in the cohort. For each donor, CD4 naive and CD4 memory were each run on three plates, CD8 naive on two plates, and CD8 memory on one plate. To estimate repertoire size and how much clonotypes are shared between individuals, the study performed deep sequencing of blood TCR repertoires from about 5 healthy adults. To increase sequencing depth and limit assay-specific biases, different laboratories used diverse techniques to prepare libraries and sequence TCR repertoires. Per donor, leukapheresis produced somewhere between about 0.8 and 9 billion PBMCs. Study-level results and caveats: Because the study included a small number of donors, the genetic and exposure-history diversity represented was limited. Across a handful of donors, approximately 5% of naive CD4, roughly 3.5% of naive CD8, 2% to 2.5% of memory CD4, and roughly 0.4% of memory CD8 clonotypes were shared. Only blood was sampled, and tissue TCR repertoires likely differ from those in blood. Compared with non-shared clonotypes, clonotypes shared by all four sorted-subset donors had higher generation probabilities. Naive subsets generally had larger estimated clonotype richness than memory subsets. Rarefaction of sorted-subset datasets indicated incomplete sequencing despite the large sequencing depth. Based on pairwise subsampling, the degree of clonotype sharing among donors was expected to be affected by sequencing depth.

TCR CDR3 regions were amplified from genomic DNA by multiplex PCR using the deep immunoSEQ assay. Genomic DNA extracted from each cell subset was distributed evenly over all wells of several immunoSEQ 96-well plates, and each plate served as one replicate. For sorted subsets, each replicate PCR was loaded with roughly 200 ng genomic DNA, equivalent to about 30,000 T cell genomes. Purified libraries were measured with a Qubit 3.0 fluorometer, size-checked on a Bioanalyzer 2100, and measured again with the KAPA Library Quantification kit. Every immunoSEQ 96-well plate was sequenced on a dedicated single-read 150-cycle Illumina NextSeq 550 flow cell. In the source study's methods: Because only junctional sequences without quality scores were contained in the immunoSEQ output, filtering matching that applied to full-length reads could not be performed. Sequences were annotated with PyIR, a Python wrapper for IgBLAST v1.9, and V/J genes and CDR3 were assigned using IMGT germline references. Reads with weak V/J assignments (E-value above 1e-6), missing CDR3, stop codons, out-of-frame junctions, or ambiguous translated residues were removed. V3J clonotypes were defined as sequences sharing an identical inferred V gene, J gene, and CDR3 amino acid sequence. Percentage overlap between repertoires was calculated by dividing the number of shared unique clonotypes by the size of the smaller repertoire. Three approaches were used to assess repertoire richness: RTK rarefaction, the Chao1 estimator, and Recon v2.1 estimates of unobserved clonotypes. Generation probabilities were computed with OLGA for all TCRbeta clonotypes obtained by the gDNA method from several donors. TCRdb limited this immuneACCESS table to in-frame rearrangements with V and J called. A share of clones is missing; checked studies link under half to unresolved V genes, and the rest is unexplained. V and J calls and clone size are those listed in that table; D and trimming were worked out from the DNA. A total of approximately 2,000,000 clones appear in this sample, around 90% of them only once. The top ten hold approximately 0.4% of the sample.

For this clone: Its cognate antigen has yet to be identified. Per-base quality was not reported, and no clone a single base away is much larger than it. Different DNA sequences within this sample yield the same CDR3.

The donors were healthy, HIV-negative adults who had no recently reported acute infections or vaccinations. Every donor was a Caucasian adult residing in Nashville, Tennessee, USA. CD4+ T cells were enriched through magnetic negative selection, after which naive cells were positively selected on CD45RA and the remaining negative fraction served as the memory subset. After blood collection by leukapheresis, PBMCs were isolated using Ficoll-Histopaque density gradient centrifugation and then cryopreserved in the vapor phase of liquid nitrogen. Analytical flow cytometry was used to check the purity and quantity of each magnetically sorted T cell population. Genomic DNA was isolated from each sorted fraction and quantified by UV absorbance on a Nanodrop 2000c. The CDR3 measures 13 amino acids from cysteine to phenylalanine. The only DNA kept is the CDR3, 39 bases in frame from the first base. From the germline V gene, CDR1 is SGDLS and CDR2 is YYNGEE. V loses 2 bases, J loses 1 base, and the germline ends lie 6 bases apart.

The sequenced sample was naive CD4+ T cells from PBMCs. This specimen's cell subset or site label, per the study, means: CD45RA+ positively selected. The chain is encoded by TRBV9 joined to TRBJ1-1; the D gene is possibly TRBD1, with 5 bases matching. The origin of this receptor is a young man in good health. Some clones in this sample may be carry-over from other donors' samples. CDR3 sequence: CASSVGPNTEAFF. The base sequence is TGTGCCAGCAGCGTGGGACCGAACACTGAAGCTTTCTTT.